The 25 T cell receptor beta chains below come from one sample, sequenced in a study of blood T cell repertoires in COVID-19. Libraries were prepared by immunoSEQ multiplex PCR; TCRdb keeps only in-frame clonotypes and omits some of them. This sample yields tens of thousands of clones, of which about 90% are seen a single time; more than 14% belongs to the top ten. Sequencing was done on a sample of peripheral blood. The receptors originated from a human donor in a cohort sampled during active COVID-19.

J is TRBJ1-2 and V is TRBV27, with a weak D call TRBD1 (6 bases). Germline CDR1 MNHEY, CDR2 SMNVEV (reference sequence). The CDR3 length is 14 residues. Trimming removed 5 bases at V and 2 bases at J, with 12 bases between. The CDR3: CASSEGGQNYGYTF. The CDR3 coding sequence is TGTGCCAGCAGTGAGGGGGGGCAGAACTATGGCTACACCTTC.

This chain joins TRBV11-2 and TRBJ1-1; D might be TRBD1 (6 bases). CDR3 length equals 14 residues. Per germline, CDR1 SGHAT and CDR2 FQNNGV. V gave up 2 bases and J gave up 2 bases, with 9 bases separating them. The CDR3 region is CASSLSGVNTEAFF. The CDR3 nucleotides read TGTGCCAGCAGCTTATCAGGGGTTAACACTGAAGCTTTCTTT.

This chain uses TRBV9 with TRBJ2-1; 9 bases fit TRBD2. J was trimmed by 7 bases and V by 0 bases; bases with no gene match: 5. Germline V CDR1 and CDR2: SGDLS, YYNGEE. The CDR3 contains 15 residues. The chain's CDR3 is CASSVEGGRGNEQFF. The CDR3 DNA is TGTGCCAGCAGCGTAGAGGGCGGGAGGGGTAATGAGCAGTTCTTC.

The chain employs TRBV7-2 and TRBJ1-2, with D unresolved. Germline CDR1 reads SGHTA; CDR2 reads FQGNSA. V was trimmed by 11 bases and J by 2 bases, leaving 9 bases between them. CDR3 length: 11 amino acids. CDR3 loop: CASRFNYGYTF. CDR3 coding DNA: TGTGCCTCCAGATTCAACTATGGCTACACCTTC.

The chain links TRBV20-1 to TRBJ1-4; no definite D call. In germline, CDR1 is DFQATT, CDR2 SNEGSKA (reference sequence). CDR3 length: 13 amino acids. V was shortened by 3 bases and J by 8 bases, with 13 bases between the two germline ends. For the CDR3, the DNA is TGCAGTGCTAGTCCCCCGGGAGGGGAAAAACTGTTTTTT. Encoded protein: CSASPPGGEKLFF.

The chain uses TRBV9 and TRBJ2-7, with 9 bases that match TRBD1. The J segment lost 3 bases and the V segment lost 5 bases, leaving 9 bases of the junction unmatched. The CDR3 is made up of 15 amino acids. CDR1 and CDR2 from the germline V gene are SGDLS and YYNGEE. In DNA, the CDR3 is TGTGCCAGCAGTGCGACCGGGACAGGGAACTACGAGCAGTACTTC. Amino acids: CASSATGTGNYEQYF.

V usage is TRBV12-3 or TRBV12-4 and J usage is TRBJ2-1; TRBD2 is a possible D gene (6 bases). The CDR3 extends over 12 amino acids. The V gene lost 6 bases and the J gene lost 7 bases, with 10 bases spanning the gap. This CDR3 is CASRLALNEQFF. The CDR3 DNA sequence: TGTGCCAGCAGACTAGCTCTGAATGAGCAGTTCTTC.

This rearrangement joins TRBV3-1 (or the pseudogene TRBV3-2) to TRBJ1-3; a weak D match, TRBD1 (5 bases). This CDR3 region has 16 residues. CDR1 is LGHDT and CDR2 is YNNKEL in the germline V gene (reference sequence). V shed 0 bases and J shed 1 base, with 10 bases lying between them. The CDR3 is CASSQDHRFSGNTIYF. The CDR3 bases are TGTGCCAGCAGCCAAGACCACAGGTTTTCTGGAAACACCATATATTTT.

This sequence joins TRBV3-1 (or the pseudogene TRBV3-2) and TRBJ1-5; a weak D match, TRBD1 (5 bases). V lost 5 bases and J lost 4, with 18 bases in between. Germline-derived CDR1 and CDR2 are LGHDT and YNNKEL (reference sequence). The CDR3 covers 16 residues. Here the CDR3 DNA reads TGTGCCAGCAGCGACTCCAGGGCAGGGCTGAATCAGCCCCAGCATTTT. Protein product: CASSDSRAGLNQPQHF.

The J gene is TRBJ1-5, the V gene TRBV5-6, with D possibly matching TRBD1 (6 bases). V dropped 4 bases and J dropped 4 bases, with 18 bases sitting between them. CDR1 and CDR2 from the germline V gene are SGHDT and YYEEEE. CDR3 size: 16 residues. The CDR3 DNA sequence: TGTGCCAGCAGCGTACGGGGGGGCCTGGAAAATCAGCCCCAGCATTTT. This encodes CASSVRGGLENQPQHF.

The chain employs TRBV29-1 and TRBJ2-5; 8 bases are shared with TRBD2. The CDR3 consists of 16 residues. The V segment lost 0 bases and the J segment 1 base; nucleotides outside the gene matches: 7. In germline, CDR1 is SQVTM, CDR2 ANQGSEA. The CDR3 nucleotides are TGCAGCGTTGAAGACCCTCCGGGGGGGCGCCAAGAGACCCAGTACTTC. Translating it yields CSVEDPPGGRQETQYF.

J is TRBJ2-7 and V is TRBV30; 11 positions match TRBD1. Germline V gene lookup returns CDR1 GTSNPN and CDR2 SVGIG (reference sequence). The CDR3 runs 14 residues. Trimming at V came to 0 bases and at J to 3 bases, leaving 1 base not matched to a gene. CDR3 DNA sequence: TGTGCCTGGAGTGTGGGGACAGGGGGCTACGAGCAGTACTTC. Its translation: CAWSVGTGGYEQYF.

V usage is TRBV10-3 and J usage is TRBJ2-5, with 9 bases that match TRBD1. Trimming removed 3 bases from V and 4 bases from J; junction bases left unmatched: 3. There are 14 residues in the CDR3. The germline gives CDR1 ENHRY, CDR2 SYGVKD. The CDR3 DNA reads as TGTGCCATCAGTGATAGGGGACAGGGAGAGACCCAGTACTTC. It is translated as CAISDRGQGETQYF.

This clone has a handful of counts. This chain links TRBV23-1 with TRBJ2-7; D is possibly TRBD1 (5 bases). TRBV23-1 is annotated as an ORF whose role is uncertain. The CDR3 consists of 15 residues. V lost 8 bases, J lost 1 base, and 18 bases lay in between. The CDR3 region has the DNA TGCGCCAGCGCCGAAGGGGCCAGCCGATCCTACGAGCAGTACTTC. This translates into CASAEGASRSYEQYF.

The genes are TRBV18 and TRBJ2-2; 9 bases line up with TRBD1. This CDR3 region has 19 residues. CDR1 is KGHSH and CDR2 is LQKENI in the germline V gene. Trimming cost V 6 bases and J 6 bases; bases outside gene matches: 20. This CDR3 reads CASSPGTGTLRGSAGELFF. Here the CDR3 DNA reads TGTGCCAGCTCTCCCGGGACAGGGACGCTCCGAGGCTCTGCCGGGGAGCTGTTTTTT.

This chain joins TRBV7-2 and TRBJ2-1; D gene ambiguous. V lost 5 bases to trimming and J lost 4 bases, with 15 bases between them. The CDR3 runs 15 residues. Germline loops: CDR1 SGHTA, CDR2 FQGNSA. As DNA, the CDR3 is TGTGCCAGCAGCCATCGTTCCTCGGTGTACAATGAGCAGTTCTTC. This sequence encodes CASSHRSSVYNEQFF. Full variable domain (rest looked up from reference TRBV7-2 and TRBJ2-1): GAGVSQSPSNKVTEKGKDVELRCDPISGHTALYWYRQSLGQGLEFLIYFQGNSAPDKSGLPSDRFSAERTGGSVSTLTIQRTQQEDSAVYLCASSHRSSVYNEQFFGPGTRLTVL.

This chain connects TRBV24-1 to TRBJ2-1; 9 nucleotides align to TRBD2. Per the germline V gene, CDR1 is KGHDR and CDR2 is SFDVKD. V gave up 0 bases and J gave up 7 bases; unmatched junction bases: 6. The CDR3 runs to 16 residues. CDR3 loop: CATSDLQGSGSNEQFF. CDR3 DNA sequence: TGTGCCACCAGTGATTTGCAGGGTAGCGGGAGTAATGAGCAGTTCTTC.

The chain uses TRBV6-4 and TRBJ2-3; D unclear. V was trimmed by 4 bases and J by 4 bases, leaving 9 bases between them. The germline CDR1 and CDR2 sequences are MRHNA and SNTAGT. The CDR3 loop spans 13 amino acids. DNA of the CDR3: TGTGCCAGCAGTGCAACAGAGCCAGATACGCAGTATTTT. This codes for CASSATEPDTQYF.

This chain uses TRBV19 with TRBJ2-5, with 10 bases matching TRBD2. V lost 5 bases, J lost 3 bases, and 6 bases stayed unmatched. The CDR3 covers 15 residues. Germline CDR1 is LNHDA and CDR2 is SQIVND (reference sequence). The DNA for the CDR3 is TGTGCCAGTAGTTTGAGCGGGAGGGCAGAAGAGACCCAGTACTTC. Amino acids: CASSLSGRAEETQYF.

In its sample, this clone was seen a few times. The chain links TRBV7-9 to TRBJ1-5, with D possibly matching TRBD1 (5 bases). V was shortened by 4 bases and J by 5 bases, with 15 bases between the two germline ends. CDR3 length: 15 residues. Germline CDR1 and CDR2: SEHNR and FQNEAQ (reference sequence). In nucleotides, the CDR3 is TGTGCCAGCAGCTCCACAGGTCCTGGGGATCAGCCCCAGCATTTT. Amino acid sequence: CASSSTGPGDQPQHF. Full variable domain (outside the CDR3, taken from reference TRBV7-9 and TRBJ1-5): DTGVSQNPRHKITKRGQNVTFRCDPISEHNRLYWYRQTLGQGPEFLTYFQNEAQLEKSRLLSDRFSAERPKGSFSTLEIQRTEQGDSAMYLCASSSTGPGDQPQHFGDGTRLSIL.

The CDR3 sequence is CASSLDPGTTYGYTF. The CDR3 region has the DNA TGCGCCAGCAGCTTGGATCCAGGAACAACTTATGGCTACACCTTC. This chain links TRBV5-1 with TRBJ1-2, with no clear D. Per the germline V gene, CDR1 is SGHRS and CDR2 is YFSETQ. The CDR3 spans 15 residues. V lost 0 bases and J lost 5, with 14 bases in between.

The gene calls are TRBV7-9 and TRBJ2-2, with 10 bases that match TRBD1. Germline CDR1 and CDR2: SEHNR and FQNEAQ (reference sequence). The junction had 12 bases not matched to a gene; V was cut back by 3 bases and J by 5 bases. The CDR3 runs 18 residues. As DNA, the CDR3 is TGTGCCAGCAGCTTGTCCCCCTGGACAGGGGGGACTACCGGGGAGCTGTTTTTT. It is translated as CASSLSPWTGGTTGELFF.

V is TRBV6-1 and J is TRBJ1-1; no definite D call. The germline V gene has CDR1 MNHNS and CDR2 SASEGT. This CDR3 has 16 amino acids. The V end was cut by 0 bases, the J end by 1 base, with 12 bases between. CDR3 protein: CASSEALRRQNTEAFF. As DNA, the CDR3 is TGTGCCAGCAGTGAAGCGCTTCGAAGACAGAACACTGAAGCTTTCTTT.

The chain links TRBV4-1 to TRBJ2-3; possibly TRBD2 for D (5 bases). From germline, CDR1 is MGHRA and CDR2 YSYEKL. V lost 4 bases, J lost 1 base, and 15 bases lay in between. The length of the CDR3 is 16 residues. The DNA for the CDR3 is TGCGCCAGCAGCCCTCCCAGCGGACGGGGCACAGATACGCAGTATTTT. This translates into CASSPPSGRGTDTQYF.

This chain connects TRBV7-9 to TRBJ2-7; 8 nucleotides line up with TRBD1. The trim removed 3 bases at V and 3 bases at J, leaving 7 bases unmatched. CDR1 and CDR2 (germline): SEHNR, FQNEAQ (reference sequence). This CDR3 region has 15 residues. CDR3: CASSFGQGLSYEQYF. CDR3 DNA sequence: TGTGCCAGCAGCTTCGGACAGGGCTTGAGCTACGAGCAGTACTTC.